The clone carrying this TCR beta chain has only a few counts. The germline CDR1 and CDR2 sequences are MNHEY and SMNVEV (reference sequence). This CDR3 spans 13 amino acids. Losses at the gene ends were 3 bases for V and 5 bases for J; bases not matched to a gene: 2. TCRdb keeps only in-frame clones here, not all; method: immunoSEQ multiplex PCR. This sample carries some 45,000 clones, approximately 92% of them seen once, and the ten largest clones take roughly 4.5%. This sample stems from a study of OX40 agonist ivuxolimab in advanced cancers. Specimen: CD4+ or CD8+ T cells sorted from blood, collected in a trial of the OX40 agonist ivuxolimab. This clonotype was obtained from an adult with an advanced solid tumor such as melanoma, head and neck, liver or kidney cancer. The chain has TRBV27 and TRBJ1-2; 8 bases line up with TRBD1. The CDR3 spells CASSFRGPYGYTF. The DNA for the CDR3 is TGTGCCAGCAGTTTCAGGGGGCCTTATGGCTACACCTTC.